These 15 T cell receptor beta chains originate from one sample sequenced in a study of T cells in Graves' hyperthyroidism and ophthalmopathy. Researchers took RNA transcripts and amplified the TCR beta CDR3 regions from them. Carried out on the TCR CDR3, a first-round RT-PCR used the HTBI primer set. From the multiplex PCR reads, TCRdb called clonotypes with MiXCR, one entry per CDR3 protein. Altogether around 33,000 distinct CDR3 sequences are present, 49% being singletons, with the ten largest covering approximately 6.2%. The sequenced sample was blood. The receptors originated from a woman aged 45-60 years with Graves' hyperthyroidism that later progressed to Graves' ophthalmopathy.

This clonotype was seen ten or more times. The CDR3 sequence: CASIGDGRLLYGYTF. DNA of the CDR3: TGTGCCAGTATCGGGGACGGCCGGTTGCTTTATGGCTACACCTTC. The chain carries TRBV19 and TRBJ1-2; TRBD1 might be the D (5 bases). Germline CDR1 LNHDA, CDR2 SQIVND (reference sequence). CDR3 size: 15 residues. The V end lost 7 bases, the J end lost 5 bases, and 20 bases lay between the germline ends.

This clonotype has ten or more counts. The rearrangement links TRBV19 to TRBJ2-1, with D perhaps matching TRBD2 (6 bases). The germline V gene has CDR1 LNHDA and CDR2 SQIVND (reference sequence). This CDR3 has 15 residues. V was shortened by 0 bases and J by 4 bases, with 10 bases between the two germline ends. The CDR3 loop is CASSIDGGTYNEQFF. The DNA for the CDR3 is TGTGCCAGTAGTATAGACGGCGGGACGTACAATGAGCAGTTCTTC.

This clonotype appeared a single time. The chain has TRBV19 and TRBJ2-3; TRBD2 is a possible D gene (5 bases). The CDR3 contains 17 residues. V was pared by 5 bases and J by 3 bases, with 21 bases between. Germline values: CDR1 LNHDA, CDR2 SQIVND (reference sequence). The CDR3 nucleotides are TGTGCCAGTAGTCCGGGGTTGCGTGCCATTGGTACAGATACGCAGTATTTT. Protein sequence: CASSPGLRAIGTDTQYF.

This clonotype appeared many times. The rearrangement links TRBV19 to TRBJ1-3, with unresolved D. The CDR3 length is 11 residues. Germline V gene lookup returns CDR1 LNHDA and CDR2 SQIVND (reference sequence). V shed 2 bases and J shed 6 bases, with 2 bases lying between them. CDR3 nucleotides: TGTGCCAGTAGTATATTAAACACCATATATTTT. Its translation is CASSILNTIYF.

This clonotype was counted a few times. V and J are TRBV7-6 and TRBJ2-2; D call uncertain. Trimming pared 6 bases from V and 5 bases from J, leaving 10 bases between. The CDR3 has 13 amino acids. Per the germline V gene, CDR1 is SGHVS and CDR2 is FNYEAQ. The CDR3 DNA reads as TGTGCCAGCAGTCAGAGACGGACCGGGGAGCTGTTTTTT. This gives the protein CASSQRRTGELFF.

The gene calls are TRBV12-3 or TRBV12-4 and TRBJ1-2; D remains ambiguous. The CDR3 is 11 residues long. The V gene lost 8 bases and the J gene lost 7 bases, with 11 bases spanning the gap. The CDR3 nucleotides read TGTGCCAGCCATAGCGGGAGTGGCTACACCTTC. As protein: CASHSGSGYTF.

The gene calls are TRBV5-1 and TRBJ1-4, with D tentatively TRBD1 (5 bases). V gave up 0 bases and J gave up 4 bases, with 7 bases separating them. The CDR3 runs 14 residues. Per the germline V gene, CDR1 is SGHRS and CDR2 is YFSETQ. CDR3 nucleotide sequence: TGCGCCAGCAGCTTGGATCAGGGTAATGAAAAACTGTTTTTT. This encodes CASSLDQGNEKLFF. The whole variable domain, remainder taken from reference TRBV5-1 and TRBJ1-4, is KAGVTQTPRYLIKTRGQQVTLSCSPISGHRSVSWYQQTPGQGLQFLFEYFSETQRNKGNFPGRFSGRQFSNSRSEMNVSTLELGDSALYLCASSLDQGNEKLFFGSGTQLSVL.

This clonotype was picked up many times. V and J are TRBV25-1 and TRBJ1-2, with 7 bases aligning to TRBD1. The junction had 9 bases not matched to a gene; V was cut back by 0 bases and J by 8 bases. The CDR3 is 15 amino acids. Germline CDR1 and CDR2: MGHDK and SYGVNS. CDR3 in DNA: TGTGCCAGCAGTGAATATAAGGGGGACAGCTCCGGCTACACCTTC. This gives the protein CASSEYKGDSSGYTF.

This clonotype was observed at least ten times. The V gene is TRBV10-3, the J gene TRBJ2-5; TRBD1 aligns across 10 bases. The CDR3 consists of 19 residues. J was trimmed by 3 bases and V by 2 bases; bases with no gene match: 15. The germline gives CDR1 ENHRY, CDR2 SYGVKD. In DNA, the CDR3 is TGTGCCATCAGTGAGCCGATAAAGGACAGGGGGTTGGGGAAAGAGACCCAGTACTTC. This codes for CAISEPIKDRGLGKETQYF.

Many counts were recorded for this clonotype. The V gene is TRBV2, the J gene TRBJ2-4, with D tentatively TRBD1 or TRBD2 (6 bases each). V lost 0 bases and J 7 bases, leaving 16 bases between the germline ends. Germline-derived CDR1 and CDR2 are SNHLY and FYNNEI. This CDR3 is 16 amino acids long. The CDR3 protein is CASSEAPLLGGNIQYF. The CDR3 region has the DNA TGTGCCAGCAGTGAAGCGCCGTTACTAGGGGGGAACATTCAGTACTTC. The entire variable domain, with the rest obtained from reference TRBV2 and TRBJ2-4, is as follows: EPEVTQTPSHQVTQMGQEVILRCVPISNHLYFYWYRQILGQKVEFLVSFYNNEISEKSEIFDDQFSVERPDGSNFTLKIRSTKLEDSAMYFCASSEAPLLGGNIQYFGAGTRLSVL.

This clonotype was counted ten times or more. The V and J genes are TRBV6-2 or TRBV6-3 and TRBJ1-5; a weak D match, TRBD1 (5 bases). The V and J ends lost 4 bases and 0 bases respectively, with 19 bases between them. CDR3 size: 18 residues. Per the germline V gene, CDR1 is MNHEY and CDR2 is SVGEGT. CDR3 loop: CASSSAGRGGGSNQPQHF. Written as DNA, the CDR3 is TGTGCCAGCAGTTCCGCGGGGCGCGGGGGTGGTAGCAATCAGCCCCAGCATTTT.

This clonotype was counted many times. This rearrangement joins TRBV7-3 to TRBJ2-3; 7 bases align to TRBD2. This CDR3 is 18 amino acids long. J was trimmed by 0 bases and V by 6 bases; bases with no gene match: 15. Germline loops: CDR1 SGHTA, CDR2 FQGTGA. The CDR3 DNA reads as TGTGCCAGCAGTCTTGGGGCGGGAGTTGAGTCTAGCACAGATACGCAGTATTTT. Its protein is CASSLGAGVESSTDTQYF.

In this sample, this clonotype is medium-sized. The J gene is TRBJ2-3, the V gene TRBV10-1; 13 nucleotides agree with TRBD2. Per germline, CDR1 WNHNN and CDR2 SYGVQD (reference sequence). The CDR3 contains 13 residues. V shed 10 bases and J 4 bases; nucleotides not matched to a gene: 2. The CDR3 coding sequence is TGCGCCACCGGACTAGCGGGAGCAGATACGCAGTATTTT. Protein: CATGLAGADTQYF.

The chain has TRBV12-3 or TRBV12-4 and TRBJ2-5; 12 positions agree with TRBD2. The CDR3 consists of 15 residues. The ends lost 5 bases at V and 7 bases at J; junction bases unmatched: 8. Here the CDR3 DNA reads TGTGCCAGCAGTCGACTAGCGGGAGCGGCCGGGACCCAGTACTTC. Its protein is CASSRLAGAAGTQYF.

This clonotype showed up many times. The V and J genes are TRBV14 and TRBJ1-3; D is perhaps TRBD1 (5 bases). Trimming stripped 4 bases from V and 3 bases from J, with 7 bases between. The CDR3 spans 13 residues. Germline V lookup: CDR1 SGHDN, CDR2 FVKESK. The CDR3 DNA follows: TGTGCCAGCAGCCCGACAGATGGAAACACCATATATTTT. Protein product: CASSPTDGNTIYF.